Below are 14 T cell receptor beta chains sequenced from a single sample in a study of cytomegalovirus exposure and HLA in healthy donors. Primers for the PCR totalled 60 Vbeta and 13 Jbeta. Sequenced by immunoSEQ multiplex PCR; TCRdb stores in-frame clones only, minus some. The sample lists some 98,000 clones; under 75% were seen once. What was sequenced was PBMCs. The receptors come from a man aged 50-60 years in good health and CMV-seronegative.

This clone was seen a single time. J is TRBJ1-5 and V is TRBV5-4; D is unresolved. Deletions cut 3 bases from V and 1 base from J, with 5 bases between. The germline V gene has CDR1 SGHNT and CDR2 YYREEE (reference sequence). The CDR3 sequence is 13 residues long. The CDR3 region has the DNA TGTGCCAGCAGCTCCGGGAGCAATCAGCCCCAGCATTTT. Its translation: CASSSGSNQPQHF.

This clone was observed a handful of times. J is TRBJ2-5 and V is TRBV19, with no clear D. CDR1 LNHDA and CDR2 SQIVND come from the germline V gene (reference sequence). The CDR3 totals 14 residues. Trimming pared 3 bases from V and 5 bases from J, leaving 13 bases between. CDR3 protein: CASSIRFSWETQYF. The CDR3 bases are TGTGCCAGTAGTATCAGGTTCTCATGGGAGACCCAGTACTTC.

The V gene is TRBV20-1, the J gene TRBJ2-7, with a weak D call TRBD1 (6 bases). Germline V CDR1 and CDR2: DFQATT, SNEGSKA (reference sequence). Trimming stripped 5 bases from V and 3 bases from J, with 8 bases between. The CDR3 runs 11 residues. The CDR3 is CSAGDNYEQYF. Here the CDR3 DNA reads TGCAGTGCTGGGGACAACTACGAGCAGTACTTC.

The CDR3: CASSLAWLGQGAYEQYF. CDR3 DNA: TGTGCCAGCAGCTTGGCCTGGCTAGGGCAGGGGGCCTACGAGCAGTACTTC. The chain recombines TRBV5-6 with TRBJ2-7, with 7 bases fitting TRBD1. The germline CDR1 and CDR2 sequences are SGHDT and YYEEEE. V shed 0 bases, J shed 2 bases, and the junction held 11 bases outside the gene matches. This CDR3 is 17 amino acids long.

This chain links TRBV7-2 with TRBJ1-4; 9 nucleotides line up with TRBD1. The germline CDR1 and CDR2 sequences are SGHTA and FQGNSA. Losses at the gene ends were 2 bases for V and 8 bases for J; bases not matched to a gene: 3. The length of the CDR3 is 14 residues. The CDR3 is CASSLTGGREKLFF. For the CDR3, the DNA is TGTGCCAGCAGCTTAACAGGGGGCAGGGAAAAACTGTTTTTT.

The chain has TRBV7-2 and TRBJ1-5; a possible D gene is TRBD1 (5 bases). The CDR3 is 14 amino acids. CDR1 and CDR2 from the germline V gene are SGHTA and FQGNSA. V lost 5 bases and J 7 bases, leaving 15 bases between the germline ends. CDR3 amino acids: CASSPLATVQPQHF. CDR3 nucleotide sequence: TGTGCCAGCAGCCCCCTTGCGACAGTACAGCCCCAGCATTTT.

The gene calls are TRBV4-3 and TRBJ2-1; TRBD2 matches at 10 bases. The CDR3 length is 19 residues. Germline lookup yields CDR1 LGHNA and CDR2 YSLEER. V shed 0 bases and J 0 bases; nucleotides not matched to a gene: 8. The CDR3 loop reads CASSQDVGSGGSSYNEQFF. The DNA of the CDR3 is TGCGCCAGCAGCCAAGACGTGGGTAGCGGGGGGAGCTCCTACAATGAGCAGTTCTTC.

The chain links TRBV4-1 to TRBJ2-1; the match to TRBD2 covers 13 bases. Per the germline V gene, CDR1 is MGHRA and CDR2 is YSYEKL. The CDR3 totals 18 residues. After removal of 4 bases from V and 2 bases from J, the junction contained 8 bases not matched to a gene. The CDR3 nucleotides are TGCGCCAGCAGCCCCCGCGCTGGGACTAGCGGGACCTACAATGAGCAGTTCTTC. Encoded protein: CASSPRAGTSGTYNEQFF.

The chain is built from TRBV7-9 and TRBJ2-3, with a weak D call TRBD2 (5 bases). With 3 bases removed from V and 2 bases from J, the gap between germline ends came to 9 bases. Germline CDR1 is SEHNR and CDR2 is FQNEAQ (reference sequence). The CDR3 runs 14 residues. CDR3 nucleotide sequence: TGTGCCAGCAGCTTCAGCGGAGTCACAGATACGCAGTATTTT. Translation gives CASSFSGVTDTQYF.

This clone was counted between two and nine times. For the CDR3, the DNA is TGTGCCAGCAGCCAGGGATACGGGACAGATACGCAGTATTTT. Translating gives CASSQGYGTDTQYF. The chain joins TRBV7-9 to TRBJ2-3, with D maybe TRBD1 (5 bases). The germline V gene encodes CDR1 SEHNR and CDR2 FQNEAQ (reference sequence). The V gene lost 5 bases and the J gene lost 3 bases, with 12 bases spanning the gap. CDR3 size: 14 residues.

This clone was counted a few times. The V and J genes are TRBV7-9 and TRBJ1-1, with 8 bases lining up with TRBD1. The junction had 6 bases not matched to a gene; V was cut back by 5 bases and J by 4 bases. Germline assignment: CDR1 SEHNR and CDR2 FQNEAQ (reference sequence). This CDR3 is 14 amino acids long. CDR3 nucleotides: TGTGCCAGCAGCCCTCAACAGGGGGGCACTGAAGCTTTCTTT. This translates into CASSPQQGGTEAFF.

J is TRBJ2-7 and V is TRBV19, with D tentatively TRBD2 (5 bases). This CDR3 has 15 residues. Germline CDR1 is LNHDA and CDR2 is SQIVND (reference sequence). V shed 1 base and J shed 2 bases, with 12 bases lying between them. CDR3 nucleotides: TGTGCCAGTAGTATAGTGTTTATGGGAGCCTACGAGCAGTACTTC. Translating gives CASSIVFMGAYEQYF.

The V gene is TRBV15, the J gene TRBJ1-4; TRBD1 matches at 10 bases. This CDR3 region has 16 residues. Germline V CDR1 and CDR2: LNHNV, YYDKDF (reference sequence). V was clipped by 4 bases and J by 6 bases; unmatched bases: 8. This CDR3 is CATSTKSGTGDEKLFF. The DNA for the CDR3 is TGTGCCACCAGCACAAAAAGCGGGACAGGGGATGAAAAACTGTTTTTT.

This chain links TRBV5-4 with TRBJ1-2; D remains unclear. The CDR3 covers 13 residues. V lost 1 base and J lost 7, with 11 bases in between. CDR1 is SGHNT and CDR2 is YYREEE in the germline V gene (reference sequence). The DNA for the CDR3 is TGTGCCAGCAGCTTGCAGGAGGGCGTTGGCTACACCTTC. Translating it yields CASSLQEGVGYTF.